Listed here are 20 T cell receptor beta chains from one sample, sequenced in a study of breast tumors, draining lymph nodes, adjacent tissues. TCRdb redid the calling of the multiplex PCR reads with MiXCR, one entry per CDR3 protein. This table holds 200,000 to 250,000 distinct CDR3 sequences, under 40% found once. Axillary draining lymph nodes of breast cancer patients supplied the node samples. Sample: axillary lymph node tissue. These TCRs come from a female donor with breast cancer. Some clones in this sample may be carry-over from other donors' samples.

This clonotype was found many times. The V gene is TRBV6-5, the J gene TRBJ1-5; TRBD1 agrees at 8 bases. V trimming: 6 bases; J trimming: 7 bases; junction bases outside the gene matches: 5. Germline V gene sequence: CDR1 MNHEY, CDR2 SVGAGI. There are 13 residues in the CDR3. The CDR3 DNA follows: TGTGCCAGCAGGCGGACAGGGTGGCAGCCCCAGCATTTT. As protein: CASRRTGWQPQHF.

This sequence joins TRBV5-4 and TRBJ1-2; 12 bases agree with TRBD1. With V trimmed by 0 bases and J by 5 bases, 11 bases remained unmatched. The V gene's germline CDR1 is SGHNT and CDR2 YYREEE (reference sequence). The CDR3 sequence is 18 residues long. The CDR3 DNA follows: TGTGCCAGCAGCTTGGCCTTGGGACAGGGGGCATCCGGTTATGGCTACACCTTC. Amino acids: CASSLALGQGASGYGYTF.

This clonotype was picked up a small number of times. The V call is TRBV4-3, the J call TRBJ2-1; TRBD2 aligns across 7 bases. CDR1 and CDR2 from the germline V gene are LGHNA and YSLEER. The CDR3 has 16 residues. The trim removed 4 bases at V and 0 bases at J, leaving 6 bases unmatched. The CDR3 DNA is TGCGCCAGCAGCCGCGGGGGACTCGGCTCCTACAATGAGCAGTTCTTC. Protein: CASSRGGLGSYNEQFF.

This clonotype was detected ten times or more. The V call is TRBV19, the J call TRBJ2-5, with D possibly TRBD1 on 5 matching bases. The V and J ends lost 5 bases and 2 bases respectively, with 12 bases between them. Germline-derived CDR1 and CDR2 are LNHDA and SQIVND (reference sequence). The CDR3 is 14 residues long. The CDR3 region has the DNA TGTGCCAGTAGTGTTCAGGGCCAACAAGAGACCCAGTACTTC. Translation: CASSVQGQQETQYF.

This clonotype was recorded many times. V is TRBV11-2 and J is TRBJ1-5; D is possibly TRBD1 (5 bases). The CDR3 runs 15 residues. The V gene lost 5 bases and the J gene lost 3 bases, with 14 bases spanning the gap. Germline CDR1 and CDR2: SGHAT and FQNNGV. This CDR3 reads CASSVTWGYNQPQHF. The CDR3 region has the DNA TGTGCCAGCAGCGTCACGTGGGGGTACAATCAGCCCCAGCATTTT.

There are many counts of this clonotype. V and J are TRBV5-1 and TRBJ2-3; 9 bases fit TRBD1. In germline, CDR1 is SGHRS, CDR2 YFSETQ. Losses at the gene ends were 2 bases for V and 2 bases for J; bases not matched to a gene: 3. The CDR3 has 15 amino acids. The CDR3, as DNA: TGCGCCAGCAGCTTTAGGGACAGGGACACAGATACGCAGTATTTT. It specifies CASSFRDRDTDTQYF.

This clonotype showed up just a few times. CDR3 DNA: TGTGCCAGCTCACCACCGGGTTCCTACGAGCAGTACTTC. Its translation is CASSPPGSYEQYF. The J gene is TRBJ2-7, the V gene TRBV18; D not certain. The CDR3 is 13 amino acids. Germline V CDR1 and CDR2: KGHSH, LQKENI. Trimming removed 0 bases at V and 1 base at J, with 4 bases between.

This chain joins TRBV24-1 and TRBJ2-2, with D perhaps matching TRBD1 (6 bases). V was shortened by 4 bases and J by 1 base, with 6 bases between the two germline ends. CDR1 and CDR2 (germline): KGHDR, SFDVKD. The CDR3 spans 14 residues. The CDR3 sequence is CATSEDRNTGELFF. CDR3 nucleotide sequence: TGTGCCACCAGTGAGGACAGGAACACCGGGGAGCTGTTTTTT.

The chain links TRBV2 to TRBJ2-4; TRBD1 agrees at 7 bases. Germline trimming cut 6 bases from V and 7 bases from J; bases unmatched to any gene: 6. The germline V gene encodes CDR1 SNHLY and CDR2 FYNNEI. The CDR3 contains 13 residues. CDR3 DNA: TGTGCCAGCAGCGACAGGGTTGTGAACATTCAGTACTTC. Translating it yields CASSDRVVNIQYF.

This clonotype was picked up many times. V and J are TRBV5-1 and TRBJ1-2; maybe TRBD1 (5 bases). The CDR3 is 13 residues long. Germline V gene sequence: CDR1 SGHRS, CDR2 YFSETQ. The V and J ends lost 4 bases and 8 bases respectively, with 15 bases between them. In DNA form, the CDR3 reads TGCGCCAGCAGCCCGGAGGGGTGGGGCGGCTACACCTTC. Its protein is CASSPEGWGGYTF.

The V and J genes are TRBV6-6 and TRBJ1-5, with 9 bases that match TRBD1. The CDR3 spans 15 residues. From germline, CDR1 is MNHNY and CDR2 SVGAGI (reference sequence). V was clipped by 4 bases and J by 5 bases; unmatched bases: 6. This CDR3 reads CASSSEQGAHQPQHF. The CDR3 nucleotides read TGTGCCAGCAGTTCAGAACAGGGGGCTCATCAGCCCCAGCATTTT.

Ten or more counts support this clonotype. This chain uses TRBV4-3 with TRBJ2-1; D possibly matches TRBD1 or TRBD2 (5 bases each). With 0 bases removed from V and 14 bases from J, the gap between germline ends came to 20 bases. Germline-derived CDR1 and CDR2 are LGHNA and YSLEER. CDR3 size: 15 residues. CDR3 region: CASSQDRGAFSMEFF. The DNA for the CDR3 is TGCGCCAGCAGCCAAGATAGAGGGGCGTTTTCGATGGAGTTCTTC.

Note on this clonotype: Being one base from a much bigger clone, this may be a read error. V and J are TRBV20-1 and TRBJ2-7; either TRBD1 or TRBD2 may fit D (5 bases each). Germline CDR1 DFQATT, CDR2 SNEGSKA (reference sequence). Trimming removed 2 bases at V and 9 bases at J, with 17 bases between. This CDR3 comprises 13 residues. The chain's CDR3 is CSARIHTRDAQYF. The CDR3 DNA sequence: TGCAGTGCTAGAATCCATACCCGGGACGCGCAGTACTTC.

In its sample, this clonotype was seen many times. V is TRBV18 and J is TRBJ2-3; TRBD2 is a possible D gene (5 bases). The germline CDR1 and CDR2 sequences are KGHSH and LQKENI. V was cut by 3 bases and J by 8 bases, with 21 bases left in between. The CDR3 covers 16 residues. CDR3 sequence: CASSPVGLLSSPTQYF. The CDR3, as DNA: TGTGCCAGCTCACCTGTCGGACTTCTTTCATCCCCTACGCAGTATTTT.

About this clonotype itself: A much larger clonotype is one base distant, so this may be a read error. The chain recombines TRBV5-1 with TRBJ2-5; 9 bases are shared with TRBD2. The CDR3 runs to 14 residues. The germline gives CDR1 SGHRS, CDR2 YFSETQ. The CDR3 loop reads CASSLASGEEAQYF. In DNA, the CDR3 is TGCGCCAGCAGCTTGGCTAGCGGGGAAGAGGCCCAGTACTTC.

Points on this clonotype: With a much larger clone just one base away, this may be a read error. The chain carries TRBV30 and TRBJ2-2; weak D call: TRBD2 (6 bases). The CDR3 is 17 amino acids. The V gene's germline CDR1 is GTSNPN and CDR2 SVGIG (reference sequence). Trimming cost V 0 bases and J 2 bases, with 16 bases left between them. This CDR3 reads CAWSVGRPPGNTGELFF. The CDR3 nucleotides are TGTGCCTGGAGTGTAGGGAGGCCCCCCGGTAACACCGGGGAGCTGTTTTTT.

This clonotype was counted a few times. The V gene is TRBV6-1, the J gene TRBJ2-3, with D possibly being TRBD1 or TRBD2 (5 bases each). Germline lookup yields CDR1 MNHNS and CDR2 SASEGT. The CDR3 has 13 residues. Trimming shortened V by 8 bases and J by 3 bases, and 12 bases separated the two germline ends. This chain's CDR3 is CASVGGGTDTQYF. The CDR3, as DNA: TGTGCCAGCGTTGGTGGGGGAACAGATACGCAGTATTTT.

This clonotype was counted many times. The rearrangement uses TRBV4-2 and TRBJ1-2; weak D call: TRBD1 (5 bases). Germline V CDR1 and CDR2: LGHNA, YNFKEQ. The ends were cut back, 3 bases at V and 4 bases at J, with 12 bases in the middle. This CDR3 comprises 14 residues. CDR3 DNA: TGTGCCAGCAGCCAGCCCGGGACCTCCTATGGCTACACCTTC. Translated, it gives CASSQPGTSYGYTF.

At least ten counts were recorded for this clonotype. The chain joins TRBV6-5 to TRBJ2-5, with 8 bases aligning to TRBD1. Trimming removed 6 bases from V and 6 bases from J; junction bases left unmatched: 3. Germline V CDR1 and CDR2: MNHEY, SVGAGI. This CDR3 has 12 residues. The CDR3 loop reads CASSQGAKTQYF. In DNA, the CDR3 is TGTGCCAGCAGCCAGGGGGCGAAGACCCAGTACTTC.

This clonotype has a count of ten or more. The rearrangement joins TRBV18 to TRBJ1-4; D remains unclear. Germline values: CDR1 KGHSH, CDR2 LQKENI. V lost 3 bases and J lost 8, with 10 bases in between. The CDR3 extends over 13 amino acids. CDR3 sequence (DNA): TGTGCCAGCTCACCGAGAGTGTCCGAAAAACTGTTTTTT. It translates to CASSPRVSEKLFF. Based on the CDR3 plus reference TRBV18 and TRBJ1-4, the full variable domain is NAGVMQNPRHLVRRRGQEARLRCSPMKGHSHVYWYRQLPEEGLKFMVYLQKENIIDESGMPKERFSAEFPKEGPSILRIQQVVRGDSAAYFCASSPRVSEKLFFGSGTQLSVL.